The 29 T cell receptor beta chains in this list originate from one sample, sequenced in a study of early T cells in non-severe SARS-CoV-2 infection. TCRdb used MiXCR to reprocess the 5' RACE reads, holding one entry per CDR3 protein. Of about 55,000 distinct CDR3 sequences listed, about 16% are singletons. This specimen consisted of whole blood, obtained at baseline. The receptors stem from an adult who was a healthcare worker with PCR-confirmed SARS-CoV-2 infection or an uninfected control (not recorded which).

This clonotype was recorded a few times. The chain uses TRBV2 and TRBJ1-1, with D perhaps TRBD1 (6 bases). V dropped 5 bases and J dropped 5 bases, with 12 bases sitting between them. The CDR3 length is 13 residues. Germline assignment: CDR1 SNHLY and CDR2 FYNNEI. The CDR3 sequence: CASSLGAGTEAFF. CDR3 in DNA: TGTGCCAGCAGTCTGGGGGCAGGGACTGAAGCTTTCTTT.

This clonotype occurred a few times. In DNA form, the CDR3 reads TGTGCCAGCAGTTTGGACGGATTAGATTCTAACTATGGCTACACCTTC. Its translation is CASSLDGLDSNYGYTF. The chain uses TRBV28 and TRBJ1-2; D unresolved. The CDR3 is made up of 16 amino acids. V was trimmed by 3 bases and J by 0 bases, leaving 14 bases between them. Germline-derived CDR1 and CDR2 are MDHEN and SYDVKM.

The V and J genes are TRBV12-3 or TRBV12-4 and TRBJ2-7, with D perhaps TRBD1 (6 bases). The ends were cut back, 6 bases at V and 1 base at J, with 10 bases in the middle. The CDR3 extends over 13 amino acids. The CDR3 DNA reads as TGTGCCAGCAGCAGGACAGTTTCCTACGAGCAGTACTTC. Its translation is CASSRTVSYEQYF.

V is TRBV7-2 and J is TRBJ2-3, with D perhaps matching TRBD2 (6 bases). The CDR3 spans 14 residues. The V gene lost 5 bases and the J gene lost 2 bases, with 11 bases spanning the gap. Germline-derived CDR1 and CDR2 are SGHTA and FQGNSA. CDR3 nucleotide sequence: TGTGCCAGCAGCCAGGGACTTTACACAGATACGCAGTATTTT. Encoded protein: CASSQGLYTDTQYF.

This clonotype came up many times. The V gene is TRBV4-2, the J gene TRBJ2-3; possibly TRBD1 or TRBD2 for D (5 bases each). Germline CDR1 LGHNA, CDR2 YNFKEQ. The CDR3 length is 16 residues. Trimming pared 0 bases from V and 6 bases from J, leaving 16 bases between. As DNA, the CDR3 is TGTGCCAGCAGCCAAGATATGTTGGGGGAGACGGATACGCAGTATTTT. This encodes CASSQDMLGETDTQYF.

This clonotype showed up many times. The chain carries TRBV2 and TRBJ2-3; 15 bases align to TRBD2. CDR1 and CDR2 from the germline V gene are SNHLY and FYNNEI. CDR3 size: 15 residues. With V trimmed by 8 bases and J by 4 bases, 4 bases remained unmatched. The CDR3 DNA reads TGTGCCAGCGATGGGACTAGCGGGAGGTCAGATACGCAGTATTTT. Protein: CASDGTSGRSDTQYF.

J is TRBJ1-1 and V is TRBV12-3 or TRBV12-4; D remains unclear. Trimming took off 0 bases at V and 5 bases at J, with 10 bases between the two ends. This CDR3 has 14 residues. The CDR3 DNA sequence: TGTGCCAGCAGTTTAGCGGGAGGGCGGACTGAAGCTTTCTTT. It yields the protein CASSLAGGRTEAFF.

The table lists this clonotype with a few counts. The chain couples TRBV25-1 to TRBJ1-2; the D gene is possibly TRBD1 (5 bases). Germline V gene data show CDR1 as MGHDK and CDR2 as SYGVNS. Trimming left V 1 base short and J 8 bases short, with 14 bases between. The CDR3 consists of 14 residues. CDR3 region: CASSELVGAGGYTF. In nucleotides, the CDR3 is TGTGCCAGCAGTGAATTGGTAGGGGCAGGGGGCTACACCTTC.

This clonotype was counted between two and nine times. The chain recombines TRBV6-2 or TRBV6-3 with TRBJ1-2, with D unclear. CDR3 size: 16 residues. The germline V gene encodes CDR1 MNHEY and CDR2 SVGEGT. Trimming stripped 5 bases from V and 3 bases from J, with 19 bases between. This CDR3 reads CASSRSFEPGDYGYTF. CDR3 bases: TGTGCCAGCAGTAGATCCTTTGAGCCCGGGGACTATGGCTACACCTTC.

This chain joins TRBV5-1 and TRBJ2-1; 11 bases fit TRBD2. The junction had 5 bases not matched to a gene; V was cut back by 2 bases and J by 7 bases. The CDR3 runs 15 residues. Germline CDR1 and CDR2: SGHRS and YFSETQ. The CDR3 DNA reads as TGCGCCAGCAGCTTCATACTAGCGGGGGTGAATGAGCAGTTCTTC. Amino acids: CASSFILAGVNEQFF.

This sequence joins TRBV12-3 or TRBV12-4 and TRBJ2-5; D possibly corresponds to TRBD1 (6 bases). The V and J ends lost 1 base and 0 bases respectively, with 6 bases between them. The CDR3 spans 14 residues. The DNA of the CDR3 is TGTGCCAGCAGTTTAGGGGACAACCAAGAGACCCAGTACTTC. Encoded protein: CASSLGDNQETQYF.

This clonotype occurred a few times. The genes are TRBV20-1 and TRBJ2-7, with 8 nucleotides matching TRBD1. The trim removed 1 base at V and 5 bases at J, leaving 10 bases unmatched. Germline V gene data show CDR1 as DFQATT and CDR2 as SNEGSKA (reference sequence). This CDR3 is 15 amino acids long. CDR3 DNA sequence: TGCAGTGCTAGAGTCGGCAGGGGGCCCCCACACGAGCAGTACTTC. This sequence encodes CSARVGRGPPHEQYF.

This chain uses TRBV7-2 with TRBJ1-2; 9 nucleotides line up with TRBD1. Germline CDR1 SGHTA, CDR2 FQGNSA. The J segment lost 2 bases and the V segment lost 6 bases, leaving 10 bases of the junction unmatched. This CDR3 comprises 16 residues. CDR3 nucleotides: TGTGCCAGCAGAAACAGGGACAGGGTAGCAAACTATGGCTACACCTTC. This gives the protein CASRNRDRVANYGYTF.

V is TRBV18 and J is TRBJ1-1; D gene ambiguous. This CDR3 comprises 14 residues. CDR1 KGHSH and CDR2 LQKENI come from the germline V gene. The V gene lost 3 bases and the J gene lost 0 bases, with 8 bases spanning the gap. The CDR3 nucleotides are TGTGCCAGCTCACCTCTGAGTTTGAACACTGAAGCTTTCTTT. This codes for CASSPLSLNTEAFF.

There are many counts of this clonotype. The CDR3 here is CASSPPGLADTQYF. CDR3 coding DNA: TGCGCCAGCAGCCCACCCGGACTAGCTGATACGCAGTATTTT. The chain couples TRBV4-1 to TRBJ2-3; 8 positions match TRBD2. The CDR3 is 14 residues long. The trim removed 4 bases at V and 6 bases at J, leaving 6 bases unmatched. CDR1 and CDR2 (germline): MGHRA, YSYEKL.

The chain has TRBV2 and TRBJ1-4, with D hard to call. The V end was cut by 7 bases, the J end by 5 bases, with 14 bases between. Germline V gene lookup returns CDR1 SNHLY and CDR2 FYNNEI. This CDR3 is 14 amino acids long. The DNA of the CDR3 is TGTGCCAGCATCCGGGAGACCGAAAATGAAAAACTGTTTTTT. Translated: CASIRETENEKLFF.

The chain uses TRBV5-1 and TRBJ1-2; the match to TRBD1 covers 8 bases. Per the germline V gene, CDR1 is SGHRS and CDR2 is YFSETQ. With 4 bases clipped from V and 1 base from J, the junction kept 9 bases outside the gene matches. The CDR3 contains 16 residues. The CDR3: CASSPGQGAGNYGYTF. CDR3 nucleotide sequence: TGCGCCAGCAGCCCCGGACAGGGAGCGGGTAACTATGGCTACACCTTC.

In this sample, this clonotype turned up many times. The CDR3 nucleotides read TGTGCCAGCAGTTACTCTAACGTGAATGAGCAGTTCTTC. Its translation: CASSYSNVNEQFF. This chain joins TRBV6-5 and TRBJ2-1, with no clear D. The length of the CDR3 is 13 residues. Trimming removed 0 bases from V and 7 bases from J, with 7 bases in between. Germline CDR1 MNHEY, CDR2 SVGAGI.

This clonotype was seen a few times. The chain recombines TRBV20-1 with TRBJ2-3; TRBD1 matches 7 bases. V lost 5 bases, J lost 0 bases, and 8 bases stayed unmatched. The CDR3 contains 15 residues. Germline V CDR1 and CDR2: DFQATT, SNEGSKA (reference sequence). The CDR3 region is CSAWTGTASTDTQYF. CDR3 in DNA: TGCAGTGCTTGGACCGGGACAGCTAGCACAGATACGCAGTATTTT.

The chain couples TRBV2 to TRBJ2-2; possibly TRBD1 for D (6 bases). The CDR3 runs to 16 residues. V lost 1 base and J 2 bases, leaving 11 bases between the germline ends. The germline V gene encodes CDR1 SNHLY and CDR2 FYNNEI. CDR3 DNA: TGTGCCAGCAGTGAAGTCCACAGGGAAAACACCGGGGAGCTGTTTTTT. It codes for CASSEVHRENTGELFF.

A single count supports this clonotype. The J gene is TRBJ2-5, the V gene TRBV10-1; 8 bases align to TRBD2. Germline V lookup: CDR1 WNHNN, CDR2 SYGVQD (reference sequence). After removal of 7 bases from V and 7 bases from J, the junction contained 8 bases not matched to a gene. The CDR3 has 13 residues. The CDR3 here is CASKGTSKVTQYF. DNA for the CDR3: TGCGCCAGCAAGGGGACTAGTAAGGTGACCCAGTACTTC.

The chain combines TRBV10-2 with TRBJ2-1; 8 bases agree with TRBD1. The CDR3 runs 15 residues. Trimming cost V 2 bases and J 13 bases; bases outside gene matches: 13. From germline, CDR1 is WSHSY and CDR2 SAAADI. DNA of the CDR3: TGCGCCAGCAGTGAGAGCGAGGCAGGGGGCGTTCCCCAGTTCTTC. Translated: CASSESEAGGVPQFF.

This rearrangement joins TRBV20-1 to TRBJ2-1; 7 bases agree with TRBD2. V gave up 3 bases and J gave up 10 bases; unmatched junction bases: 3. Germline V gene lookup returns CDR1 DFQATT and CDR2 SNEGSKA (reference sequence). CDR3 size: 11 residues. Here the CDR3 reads CSARGTNEQFF. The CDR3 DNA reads TGCAGTGCTAGGGGGACTAACGAGCAGTTCTTC.

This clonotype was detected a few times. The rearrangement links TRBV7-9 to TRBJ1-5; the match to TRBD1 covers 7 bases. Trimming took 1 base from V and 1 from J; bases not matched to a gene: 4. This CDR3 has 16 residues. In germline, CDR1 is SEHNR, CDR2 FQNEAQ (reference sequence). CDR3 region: CASSLEGTASNQPQHF. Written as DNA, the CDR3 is TGTGCCAGCAGCTTAGAAGGGACAGCCAGCAATCAGCCCCAGCATTTT. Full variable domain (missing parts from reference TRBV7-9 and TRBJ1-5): DTGVSQNPRHKITKRGQNVTFRCDPISEHNRLYWYRQTLGQGPEFLTYFQNEAQLEKSRLLSDRFSAERPKGSFSTLEIQRTEQGDSAMYLCASSLEGTASNQPQHFGDGTRLSIL.

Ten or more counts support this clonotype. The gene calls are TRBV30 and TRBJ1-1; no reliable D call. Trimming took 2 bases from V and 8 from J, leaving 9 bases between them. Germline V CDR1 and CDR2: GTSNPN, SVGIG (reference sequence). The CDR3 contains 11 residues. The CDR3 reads CAWSFRTEAFF. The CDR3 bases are TGTGCCTGGAGTTTTCGGACCGAAGCTTTCTTT.

The CDR3: CASRVGGSYEQYF. The CDR3 bases are TGCGCCAGCCGCGTAGGAGGATCCTACGAGCAGTACTTC. The chain links TRBV5-1 to TRBJ2-7, with a tentative D call TRBD2 (5 bases). The ends were cut back, 7 bases at V and 1 base at J, with 12 bases in the middle. The germline V gene has CDR1 SGHRS and CDR2 YFSETQ. The CDR3 is 13 residues long.

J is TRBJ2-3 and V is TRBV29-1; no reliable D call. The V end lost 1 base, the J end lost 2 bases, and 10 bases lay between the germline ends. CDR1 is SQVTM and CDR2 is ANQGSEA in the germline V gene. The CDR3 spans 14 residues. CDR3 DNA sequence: TGCAGCGTTGAAGTCGCGACTTCCACAGATACGCAGTATTTT. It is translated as CSVEVATSTDTQYF.

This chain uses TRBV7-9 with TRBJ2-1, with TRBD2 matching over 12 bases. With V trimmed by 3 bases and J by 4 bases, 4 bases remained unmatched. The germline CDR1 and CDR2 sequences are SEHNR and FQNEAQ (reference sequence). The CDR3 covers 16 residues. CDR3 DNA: TGTGCCAGCAGCTTTCCCGGGACTAGCGGGTACAATGAGCAGTTCTTC. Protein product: CASSFPGTSGYNEQFF.

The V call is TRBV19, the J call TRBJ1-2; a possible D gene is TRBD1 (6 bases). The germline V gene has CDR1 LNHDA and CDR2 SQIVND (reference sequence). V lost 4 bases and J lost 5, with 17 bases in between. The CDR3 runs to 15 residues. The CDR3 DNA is TGTGCCAGTAGTACCTCATGGGACACGGAGTATGGCTACACCTTC. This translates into CASSTSWDTEYGYTF.